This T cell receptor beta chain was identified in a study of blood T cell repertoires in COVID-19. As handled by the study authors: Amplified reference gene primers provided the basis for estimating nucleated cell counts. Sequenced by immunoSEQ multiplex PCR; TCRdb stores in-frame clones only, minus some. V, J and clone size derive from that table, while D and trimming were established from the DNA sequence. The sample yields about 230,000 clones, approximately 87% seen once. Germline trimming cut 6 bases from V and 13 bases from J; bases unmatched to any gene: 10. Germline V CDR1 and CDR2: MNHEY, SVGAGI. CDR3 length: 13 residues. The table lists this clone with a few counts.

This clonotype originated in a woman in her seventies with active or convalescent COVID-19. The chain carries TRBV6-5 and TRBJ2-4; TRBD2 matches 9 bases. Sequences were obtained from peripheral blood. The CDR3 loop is CASRAGGSLWQYF. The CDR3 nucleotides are TGTGCCAGCAGGGCGGGAGGGAGTTTATGGCAGTACTTC.